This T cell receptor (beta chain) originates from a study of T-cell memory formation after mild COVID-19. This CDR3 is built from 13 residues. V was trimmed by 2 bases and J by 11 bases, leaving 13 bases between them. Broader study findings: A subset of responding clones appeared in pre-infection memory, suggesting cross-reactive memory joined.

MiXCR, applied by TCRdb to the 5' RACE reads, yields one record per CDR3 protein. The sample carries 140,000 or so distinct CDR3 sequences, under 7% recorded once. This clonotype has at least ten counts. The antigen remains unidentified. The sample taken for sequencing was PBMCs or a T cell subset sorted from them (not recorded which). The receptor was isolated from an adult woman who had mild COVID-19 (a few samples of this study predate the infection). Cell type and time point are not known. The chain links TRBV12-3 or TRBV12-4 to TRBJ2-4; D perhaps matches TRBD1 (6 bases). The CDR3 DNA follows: TGTGCCAGCAGTTTAACAGGGCAGTCATTTCAGTACTTC. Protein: CASSLTGQSFQYF.